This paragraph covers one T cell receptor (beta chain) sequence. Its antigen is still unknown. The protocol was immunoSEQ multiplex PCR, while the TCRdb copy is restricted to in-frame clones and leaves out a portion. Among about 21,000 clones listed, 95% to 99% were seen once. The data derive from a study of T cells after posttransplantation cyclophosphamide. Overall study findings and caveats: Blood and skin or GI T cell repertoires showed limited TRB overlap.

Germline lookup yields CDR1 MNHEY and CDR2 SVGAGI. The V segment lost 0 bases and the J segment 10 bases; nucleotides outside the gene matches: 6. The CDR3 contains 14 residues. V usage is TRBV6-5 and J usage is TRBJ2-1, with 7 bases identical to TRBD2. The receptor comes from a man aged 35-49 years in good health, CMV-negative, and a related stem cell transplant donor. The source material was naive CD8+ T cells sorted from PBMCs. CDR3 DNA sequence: TGTGCCAGCAGTTACTCTCCGGGACTAAGAGAGCAGTTCTTC. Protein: CASSYSPGLREQFF.